This T cell receptor (beta chain) was identified during a study of cytotoxic CD8 clonotypes in ibrutinib-treated CLL. Profiled with immunoSEQ multiplex PCR; TCRdb holds only in-frame clones, not every one. This sample has approximately 160,000 clones, with roughly 88% found just once. Germline assignment: CDR1 LNHNV and CDR2 YYDKDF (reference sequence). This CDR3 contains 20 residues. Trimming removed 1 base from V and 8 bases from J; junction bases left unmatched: 15. The source was PBMCs, collected at disease progression, from a patient treated with ibrutinib. The chain recombines TRBV15 with TRBJ2-1; TRBD2 agrees at 15 bases. The TCR originated in a human donor with chronic lymphocytic leukemia. In nucleotides, the CDR3 is TGTGCCACCAGCAGAGGGGACTCGGGACTAGCGGGAGGAGGCGGCTATGAGCAGTTCTTC. Amino acids: CATSRGDSGLAGGGGYEQFF. Variable domain in full (rest from reference TRBV15 and TRBJ2-1): DAMVIQNPRYQVTQFGKPVTLSCSQTLNHNVMYWYQQKSSQAPKLLFHYYDKDFNNEADTPDNFQSRRPNTSFCFLDIRSPGLGDTAMYLCATSRGDSGLAGGGGYEQFFGPGTRLTVL.